This T cell receptor (beta chain) was captured by sequencing in a study of vaccination effects on CD4 cells after COVID-19. A remark on this clone: The antigen is not known.

Study outcomes and limitations: Marked contraction was observed in infection-induced and vaccine-induced clones late after vaccination.

This CDR3 has 12 amino acids. Germline V gene sequence: CDR1 LGHDT, CDR2 YNNKEL (reference sequence). The V gene lost 4 bases and the J gene lost 8 bases, with 9 bases spanning the gap. Peptide-pool stimulation followed by sequencing identified expanded antigen-specific CD4+ clonotypes in the ViraFEST assay. The authors isolated CD4+ T cells after around nine days of culture. Testing of the vaccine recipients showed negative nucleocapsid antibodies and no prior SARS-CoV-2 infection. Every well housed about 1.8 million PBMC, which grew in culture alongside about 11 IU/ml IL-2 and roughly 9.8 ug/ml peptides. Sequencing was performed with immunoSEQ multiplex PCR; in TCRdb, only in-frame clones are kept and a portion is missing. The sample holds fewer than 70,000 clones; about 80% are singletons and the top ten take approximately 12%.

The sequencing here drew on CD4+ T cells from PBMCs cultured with SARS-CoV-2 spike peptides, taken before COVID-19 vaccination. This sequence originates from a human donor who received a COVID-19 vaccine. The V and J genes are TRBV3-1 (or the pseudogene TRBV3-2) and TRBJ2-1; D uncertain. As DNA, the CDR3 is TGTGCCAGCAGCCCCCGCTGGGATGAGCAGTTCTTC. Translating gives CASSPRWDEQFF.